This TCR beta chain was obtained from a study of brain T cells in children with intractable seizures. General study findings and limits: Clones missing pre-surgery may reflect undersampling of that blood sample.

Time point of the sample: blood from clinic visit 5 months post-surgery; TSC patient then seizure free. The sequenced cases were selected for having the highest brain T cell transcript signatures. Before surgery, patients took at least one anti-epileptic drug. With respect to this clone: Its antigen is still unknown.

The CDR3 consists of 13 residues. The germline V gene has CDR1 SQVTM and CDR2 ANQGSEA. V was cut by 3 bases and J by 3 bases, with 9 bases left in between. TCRdb keeps only in-frame clones here, not all; method: immunoSEQ multiplex PCR. The table lists about 340,000 clones, over 90% of them singletons. The genes are TRBV29-1 and TRBJ2-1, with D uncertain. The sample here was peripheral blood, taken 5 to 6 months after surgery. This clonotype originated in a boy under two years old with tuberous sclerosis and intractable seizures. CDR3 amino acids: CSVEVGIYNEQFF. CDR3 DNA sequence: TGCAGCGTTGAGGTGGGTATCTACAATGAGCAGTTCTTC.